The clone carrying this TCR beta chain was counted at least ten times. V was clipped by 3 bases and J by 1 base, with 11 bases between them. Germline loops: CDR1 KGHSH, CDR2 LQKENI. The CDR3 runs 15 residues. Regarding time point: blood at routine non-recurrence follow-up after resection. In each case, whole RNA from tumor, nontumor lung or frozen PBMC was sequenced unsorted. The data derive from a study of spatial heterogeneity in lung cancer. Overall study: Alpha-chain sequences were consistently detected less often than beta-chain sequences. Each unique TCR and UMI combination was seen more than ten times on average in raw reads.

On each TCR cDNA molecule, a unique molecular identifier was present. From the 5' RACE reads, TCRdb called clonotypes with MiXCR, one entry per CDR3 protein. The sample includes about 16,000 distinct CDR3 sequences, 6.3% of them seen just once. The sample was PBMCs, taken at follow-up. This chain connects TRBV18 to TRBJ2-3, with a possible D match to TRBD1 (5 bases). The TCR sequence derives from a male donor with early-stage non-small cell lung cancer. This CDR3 reads CASSPDTSRTDTQYF. DNA for the CDR3: TGTGCCAGCTCACCGGACACCTCTCGCACAGATACGCAGTATTTT. Full variable domain (outside the CDR3, taken from reference TRBV18 and TRBJ2-3): NAGVMQNPRHLVRRRGQEARLRCSPMKGHSHVYWYRQLPEEGLKFMVYLQKENIIDESGMPKERFSAEFPKEGPSILRIQQVVRGDSAAYFCASSPDTSRTDTQYFGPGTRLTVL.